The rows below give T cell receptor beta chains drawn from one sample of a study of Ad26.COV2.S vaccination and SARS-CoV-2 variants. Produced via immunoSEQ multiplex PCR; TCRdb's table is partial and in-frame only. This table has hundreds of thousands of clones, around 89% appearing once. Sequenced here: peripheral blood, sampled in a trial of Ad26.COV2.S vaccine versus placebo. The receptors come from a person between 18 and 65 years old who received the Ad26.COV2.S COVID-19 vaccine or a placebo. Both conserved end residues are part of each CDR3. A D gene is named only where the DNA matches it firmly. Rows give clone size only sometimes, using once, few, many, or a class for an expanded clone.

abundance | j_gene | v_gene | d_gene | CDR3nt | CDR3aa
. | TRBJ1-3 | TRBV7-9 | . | TGTGCCAGCAGCTCCCTCAGGGAAGGAAACACCATATATTTT | CASSSLREGNTIYF
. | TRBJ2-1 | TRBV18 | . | TGTGCCAGCTCACCGGGAGGGGGCATGTACAATGAGCAGTTCTTC | CASSPGGGMYNEQFF
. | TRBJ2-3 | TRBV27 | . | TGTGCCAGCACGGGCCCTTCTCCGGCAGATACGCAGTATTTT | CASTGPSPADTQYF
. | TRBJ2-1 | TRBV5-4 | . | TGTGCCAGCAGCTTGGGACCAGGGGTAGACTACAATGAGCAGTTCTTC | CASSLGPGVDYNEQFF
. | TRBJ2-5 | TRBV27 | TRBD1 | TGTGCCAGCAGGGGGACAGCAGCCTTGGAGACCCAGTACTTC | CASRGTAALETQYF
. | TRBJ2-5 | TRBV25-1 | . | TGTGCCAGCAGTGACAACAGGTATCGGGAGACCCAGTACTTC | CASSDNRYRETQYF
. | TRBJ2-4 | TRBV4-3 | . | TGCGCCAGCAGCCAAGATGGTAGTTCAATCGGGGCCAAAAACATTCAGTACTTC | CASSQDGSSIGAKNIQYF
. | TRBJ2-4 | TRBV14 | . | TGTGCCAGCAGCCAAGAAACAGGGAGGAACATTCAGTACTTC | CASSQETGRNIQYF
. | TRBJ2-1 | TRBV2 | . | TGTGCCAGCAGTACCGGCCGTTACAATGAGCAGTTCTTC | CASSTGRYNEQFF
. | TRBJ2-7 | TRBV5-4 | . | TGTGCCAGCAGCTTGGACTTCTCCTACGAGCAGTACTTC | CASSLDFSYEQYF
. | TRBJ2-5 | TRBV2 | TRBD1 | TGTGCCAGCCAAAGCGACAGGGGGATGGAGACCCAGTACTTC | CASQSDRGMETQYF
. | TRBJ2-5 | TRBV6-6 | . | TGTGCCAGCAGTTACCTAGGGTGGGAGACCCAGTACTTC | CASSYLGWETQYF
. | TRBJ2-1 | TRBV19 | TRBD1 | TGTGCCAGTAGTCCCGGGACAGGGGATCCCCAGTTCTTC | CASSPGTGDPQFF
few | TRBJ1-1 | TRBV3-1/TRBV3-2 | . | TGTGCCAGCAGCCAAGTGGGTGGCACTGAAGCTTTCTTT | CASSQVGGTEAFF
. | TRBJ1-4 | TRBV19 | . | TGTGCCAGCCGTACATGGAACCAAAATGAAAAACTGTTTTTT | CASRTWNQNEKLFF
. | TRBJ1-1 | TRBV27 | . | TGTGCCAGCAGTTTATGGGGACCGCCGAACACTGAAGCTTTCTTT | CASSLWGPPNTEAFF
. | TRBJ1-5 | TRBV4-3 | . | TGCGCCAGCAGCCAGGAATATAGCAATCAGCCCCAGCATTTT | CASSQEYSNQPQHF
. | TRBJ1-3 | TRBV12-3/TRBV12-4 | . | TGTGCCGACAGTACAGCTGGAAACACCATATATTTT | CADSTAGNTIYF
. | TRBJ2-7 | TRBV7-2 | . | TGTGCCAGCAGCTTAGCGCCAGGGGACTACGAGCAGTACTTC | CASSLAPGDYEQYF
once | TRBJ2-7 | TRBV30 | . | TGTGCCTGGAGTGTTAGCTTTGTGGACGAGCAGTACTTC | CAWSVSFVDEQYF
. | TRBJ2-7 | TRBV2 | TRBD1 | TGTGCCAGCAGCGAGCGGACAGGAAGCGAATACGAGCAGTACTTC | CASSERTGSEYEQYF
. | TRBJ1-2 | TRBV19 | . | TGTGCCAGTGGGAGTCTAGCGCCTCTTAACTATGGCTACACCTTC | CASGSLAPLNYGYTF
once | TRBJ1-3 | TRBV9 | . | TGTGCCAGCAGCTTCCGGGACTCTGGAAACACCATATATTTT | CASSFRDSGNTIYF
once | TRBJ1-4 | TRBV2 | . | TGTGCCAGCGGGAGGGGTCAGGATGAAAAACTGTTTTTT | CASGRGQDEKLFF
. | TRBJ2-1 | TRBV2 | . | TGTGCCAGCAAGACAGTCAATGAGCAGTTCTTC | CASKTVNEQFF
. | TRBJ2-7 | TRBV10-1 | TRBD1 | TGCGCCAGCAGTGAAGGGACAGCGTCCTACGAGCAGTACTTC | CASSEGTASYEQYF
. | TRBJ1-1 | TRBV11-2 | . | TGTGCCAGCAGCTTAGGGAGTTGGGGCGCTTTCTTT | CASSLGSWGAFF
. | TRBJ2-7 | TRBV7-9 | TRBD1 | TGTGCCAGCAGCCGGGGACAGGGGGCGTTAGGCGAGCAGTACTTC | CASSRGQGALGEQYF
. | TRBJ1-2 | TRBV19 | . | TGTGCCAGTTCGTTGATAGGGGATACCGGCTACACCTTC | CASSLIGDTGYTF
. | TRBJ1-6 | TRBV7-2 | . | TGTGCCAGCAGCTTAGGCAGGGGATATAATTCACCCCTCCACTTT | CASSLGRGYNSPLHF
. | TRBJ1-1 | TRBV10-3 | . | TGTGCCATCACTGAGAGGGGGTTGCGGGACATCACTGAAGCTTTCTTT | CAITERGLRDITEAFF
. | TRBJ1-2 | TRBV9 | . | TGTGCCAGCAGGGGAACTATTGGCTACACCTTC | CASRGTIGYTF
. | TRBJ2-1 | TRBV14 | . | TGTGCCAGCAGCCAGTTTCAACGTCTAGGGCAGTTCTTC | CASSQFQRLGQFF
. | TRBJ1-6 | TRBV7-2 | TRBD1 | TGTGCCAGCAGCTTAATGGCAGGGGGCGATAATTCACCCCTCCACTTT | CASSLMAGGDNSPLHF
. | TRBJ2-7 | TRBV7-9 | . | TGTGCCAGCAGCTTAGTCCCGGATACCTACGAGCAGTACTTC | CASSLVPDTYEQYF
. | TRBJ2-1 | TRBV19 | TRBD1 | TGTGCCAGTAGTATAGGGACAGGGAACTACAATGAGCAGTTCTTC | CASSIGTGNYNEQFF
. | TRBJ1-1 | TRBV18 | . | TGTGCCAGCTCACCACTACAGGAGACTGAAGCTTTCTTT | CASSPLQETEAFF